These T cell receptor beta chains were read from a single sample in a study of tissue T cells after allogeneic stem cell transplantation. Sequencing used immunoSEQ multiplex PCR; TCRdb keeps in-frame clones, though not all of them. There are roughly 2,000 clones in the sample; 55% to 70% occur only once, and about 18% lies in the top ten. This specimen was transverse colon tissue, taken at autopsy. The receptors here all came from a male patient at least 60 years old with steroid-refractory graft-versus-host disease after an allogeneic stem cell transplant. Some T cells may arise from the graft donor. Each CDR3 is given with its conserved first and last residue. D genes are given only for firm matches. Size is stated for part of the rows, as once, few or many counts, or as a class when the clone is expanded.

clone_size j_call v_call d_call cdr3_aa cdr3_nt
once TRBJ2-5 TRBV6-6 TRBD2 CASSLGGRETQYF TGTGCCAGCAGTTTGGGAGGGCGAGAGACCCAGTACTTC
- TRBJ1-2 TRBV7-8 - CASSLDHIGGWDGYTF TGTGCCAGCAGCTTAGATCATATAGGGGGGTGGGATGGCTACACCTTC
once TRBJ2-1 TRBV6-1 - CASSRTRLNNEQFF TGTGCCAGCAGTCGTACCCGACTAAACAATGAGCAGTTCTTC
- TRBJ2-2 TRBV4-3 TRBD1 CASSQESRGRGPTGELFF TGCGCCAGCAGCCAAGAAAGCCGTGGTAGGGGGCCCACCGGGGAGCTGTTTTTT
- TRBJ2-6 TRBV7-7 - CASSLGPGANVLTF TGTGCTAGCAGCTTAGGGCCTGGGGCCAACGTCCTGACTTTC
- TRBJ2-5 TRBV6-1 - CASNERYSGETQYF TGTGCCAGCAATGAAAGGTACAGCGGGGAGACCCAGTACTTC
- TRBJ1-2 TRBV6-6 - CASSYSSQGGYTF TGTGCCAGCAGTTACTCGAGTCAGGGAGGCTACACCTTC
- TRBJ2-2 TRBV6-2/TRBV6-3 TRBD1 CASSYFSRGPAGELFF TGTGCCAGCAGTTACTTTAGCAGGGGGCCGGCCGGGGAGCTGTTTTTT
few TRBJ2-6 TRBV11-2 - CASSPRPGGANVLTF TGTGCCAGCAGCCCCCGACCGGGAGGGGCCAACGTCCTGACTTTC
- TRBJ2-7 TRBV29-1 TRBD1 CSTGQGSDEQYF TGCAGCACTGGACAGGGTAGCGACGAGCAGTACTTC
- TRBJ2-3 TRBV4-3 TRBD2 CASSQVGGADTQYF TGCGCCAGCAGCCAAGTCGGGGGGGCAGATACGCAGTATTTT
large TRBJ2-2 TRBV4-2 - CASSQDRLGPVNTGELFF TGTGCCAGCAGCCAAGATAGGTTAGGGCCCGTGAACACCGGGGAGCTGTTTTTT
- TRBJ2-2 TRBV7-9 TRBD1 CASSGTGGANTGELFF TGTGCCAGCAGCGGTACAGGGGGCGCGAACACCGGGGAGCTGTTTTTT
large TRBJ2-1 TRBV20-1 TRBD1 CSASMSGGYNEQFF TGCAGTGCTAGTATGTCAGGGGGCTACAATGAGCAGTTCTTC
- TRBJ2-3 TRBV23-1 TRBD2 CASGGEDTQYF TGCGCCAGCGGGGGGGAGGATACGCAGTATTTT
- TRBJ2-5 TRBV7-7 - CASSLNVGETQYF TGTGCTAGCAGCTTAAACGTGGGGGAGACCCAGTACTTC
- TRBJ1-6 TRBV3-1/TRBV3-2 TRBD1 CASSQATGASPLHF TGTGCCAGCAGCCAAGCAACAGGGGCTTCACCCCTCCACTTT
large TRBJ1-5 TRBV27 - CASSLLNQPQHF TGTGCCAGCAGTTTACTCAATCAGCCCCAGCATTTT
few TRBJ1-4 TRBV9 TRBD1 CASSVGTGGVEKLFF TGTGCCAGCAGCGTAGGGACAGGAGGGGTTGAAAAACTGTTTTTT
- TRBJ1-3 TRBV3-1/TRBV3-2 - CASSVRGPLHARNTIYF TGTGCCAGCAGCGTTCGGGGTCCCTTACACGCACGAAACACCATATATTTT
- TRBJ2-1 TRBV10-3 TRBD2 CAIRTSGGDEQFF TGTGCCATCAGAACTAGCGGGGGCGATGAGCAGTTCTTC
- TRBJ2-3 TRBV2 TRBD1 CASSVGTGSTDTQYF TGTGCCAGCAGTGTAGGGACAGGAAGCACAGATACGCAGTATTTT
few TRBJ1-1 TRBV25-1 - CASSEWNTEAFF TGTGCCAGTAGCGAGTGGAACACTGAAGCTTTCTTT
- TRBJ2-1 TRBV5-6 - CASSLDPSSYNEQFF TGTGCCAGCAGCTTGGACCCGAGCTCCTACAATGAGCAGTTCTTC
- TRBJ1-6 TRBV19 TRBD1 CASRDRENSPLHF TGTGCCAGCAGGGACAGGGAAAATTCACCCCTCCACTTT
- TRBJ1-2 TRBV11-2 - CASSQGHLNYGYTF TGTGCCAGCAGCCAGGGACACCTCAACTATGGCTACACCTTC
once TRBJ1-2 TRBV3-1/TRBV3-2 TRBD1 CASSQDRRQGVPGYTF TGTGCCAGCAGCCAAGATAGGAGACAGGGGGTCCCTGGCTACACCTTC
few TRBJ2-5 TRBV11-2 - CASSLEAETQYF TGTGCCAGCAGCTTAGAAGCCGAGACCCAGTACTTC
- TRBJ2-7 TRBV11-2 - CASSPGRLYYEQYF TGTGCCAGCTCCCCGGGACGGCTGTACTACGAGCAGTACTTC
- TRBJ1-1 TRBV15 - CATSREVGEAFF TGTGCCACCAGCAGAGAAGTTGGCGAAGCTTTCTTT